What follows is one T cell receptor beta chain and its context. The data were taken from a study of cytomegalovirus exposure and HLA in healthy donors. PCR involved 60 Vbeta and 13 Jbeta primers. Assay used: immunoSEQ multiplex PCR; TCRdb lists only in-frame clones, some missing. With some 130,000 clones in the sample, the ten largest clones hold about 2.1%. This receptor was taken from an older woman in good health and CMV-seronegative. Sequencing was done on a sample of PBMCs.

CDR3 DNA sequence: TGCGCCAGCAGCCACAAGCTCGGGGGGCACACTGAAGCTTTCTTT. Encoded protein: CASSHKLGGHTEAFF. The chain uses TRBV4-1 and TRBJ1-1; D may be TRBD1 (6 bases). The V and J ends lost 3 bases and 3 bases respectively, with 14 bases between them. CDR1 is MGHRA, CDR2 YSYEKL, per germline. CDR3 length: 15 residues.